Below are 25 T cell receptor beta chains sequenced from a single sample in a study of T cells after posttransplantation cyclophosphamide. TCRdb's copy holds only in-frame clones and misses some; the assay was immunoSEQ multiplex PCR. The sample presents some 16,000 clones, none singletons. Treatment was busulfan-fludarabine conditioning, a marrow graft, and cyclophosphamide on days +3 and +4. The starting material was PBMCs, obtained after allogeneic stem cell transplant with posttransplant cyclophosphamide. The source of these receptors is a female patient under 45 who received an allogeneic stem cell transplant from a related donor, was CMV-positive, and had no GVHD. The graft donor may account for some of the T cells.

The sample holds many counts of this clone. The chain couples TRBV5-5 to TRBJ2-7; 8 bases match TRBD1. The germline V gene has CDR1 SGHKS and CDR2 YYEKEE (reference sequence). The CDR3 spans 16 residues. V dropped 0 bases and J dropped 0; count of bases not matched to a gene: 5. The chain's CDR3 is CASSLATTGASYEQYF. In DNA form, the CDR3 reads TGTGCCAGCAGCTTGGCTACGACAGGGGCCTCCTACGAGCAGTACTTC.

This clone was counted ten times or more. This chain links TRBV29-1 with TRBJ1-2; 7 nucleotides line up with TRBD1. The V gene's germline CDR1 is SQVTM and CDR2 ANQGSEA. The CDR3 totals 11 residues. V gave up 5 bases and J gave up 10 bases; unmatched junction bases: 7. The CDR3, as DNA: TGCAGCGTTAGCCGGGACAGCCACTACACCTTC. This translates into CSVSRDSHYTF. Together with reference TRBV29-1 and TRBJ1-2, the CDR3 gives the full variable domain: SAVISQKPSRDICQRGTSLTIQCQVDSQVTMMFWYRQQPGQSLTLIATANQGSEATYESGFVIDKFPISRPNLTFSTLTVSNMSPEDSSIYLCSVSRDSHYTFGSGTRLTVV.

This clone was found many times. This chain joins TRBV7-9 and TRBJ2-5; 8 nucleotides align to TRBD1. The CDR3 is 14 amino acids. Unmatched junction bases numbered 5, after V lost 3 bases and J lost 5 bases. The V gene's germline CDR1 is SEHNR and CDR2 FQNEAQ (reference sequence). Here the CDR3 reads CASSFRTGGETQYF. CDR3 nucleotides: TGTGCCAGCAGCTTCCGAACAGGGGGGGAGACCCAGTACTTC.

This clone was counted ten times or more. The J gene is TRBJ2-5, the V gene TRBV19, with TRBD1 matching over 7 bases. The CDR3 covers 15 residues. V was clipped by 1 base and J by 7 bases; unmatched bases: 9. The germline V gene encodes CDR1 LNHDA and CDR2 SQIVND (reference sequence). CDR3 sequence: CASSIADRAMATQYF. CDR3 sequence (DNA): TGTGCCAGTAGTATAGCAGACAGGGCGATGGCGACCCAGTACTTC.

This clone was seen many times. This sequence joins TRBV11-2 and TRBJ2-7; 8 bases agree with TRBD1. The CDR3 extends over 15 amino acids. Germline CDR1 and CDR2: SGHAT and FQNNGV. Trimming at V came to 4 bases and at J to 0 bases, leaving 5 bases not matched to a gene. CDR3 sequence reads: CASSWTTGGSYEQYF. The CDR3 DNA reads TGTGCCAGCAGCTGGACAACAGGGGGCTCCTACGAGCAGTACTTC.

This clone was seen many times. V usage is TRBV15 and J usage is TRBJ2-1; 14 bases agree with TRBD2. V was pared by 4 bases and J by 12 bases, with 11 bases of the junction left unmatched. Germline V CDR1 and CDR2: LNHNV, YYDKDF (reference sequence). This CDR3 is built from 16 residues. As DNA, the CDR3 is TGTGCCACCAGCACAGGACTAGCGGGAGGACGACAAAGGCAGTTCTTC. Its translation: CATSTGLAGGRQRQFF.

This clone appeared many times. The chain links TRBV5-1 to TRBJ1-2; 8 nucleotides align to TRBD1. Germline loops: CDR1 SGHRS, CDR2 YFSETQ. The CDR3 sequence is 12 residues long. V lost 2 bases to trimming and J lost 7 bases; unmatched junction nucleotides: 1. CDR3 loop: CASSLDRGGYTF. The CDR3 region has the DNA TGCGCCAGCAGCTTAGACAGGGGTGGCTACACCTTC.

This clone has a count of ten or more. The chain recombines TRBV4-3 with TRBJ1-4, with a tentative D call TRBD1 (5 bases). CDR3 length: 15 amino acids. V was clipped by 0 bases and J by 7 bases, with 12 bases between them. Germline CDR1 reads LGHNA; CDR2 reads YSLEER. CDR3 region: CASSQEGRDFEKLFF. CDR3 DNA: TGCGCCAGCAGCCAAGAAGGTCGGGACTTTGAAAAACTGTTTTTT.

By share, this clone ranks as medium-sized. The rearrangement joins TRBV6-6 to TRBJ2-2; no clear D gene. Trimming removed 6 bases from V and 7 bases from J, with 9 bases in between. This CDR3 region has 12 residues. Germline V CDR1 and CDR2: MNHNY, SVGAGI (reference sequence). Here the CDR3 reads CASSPLDGELFF. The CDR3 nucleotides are TGTGCCAGCAGCCCCTTAGACGGGGAGCTGTTTTTT.

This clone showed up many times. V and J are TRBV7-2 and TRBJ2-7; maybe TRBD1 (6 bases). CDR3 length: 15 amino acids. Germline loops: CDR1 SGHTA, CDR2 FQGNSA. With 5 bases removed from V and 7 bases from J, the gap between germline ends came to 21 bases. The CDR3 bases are TGTGCCAGCAGCCCAGGACAGCCTGGGAAGGTTGAGCAGTACTTC. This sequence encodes CASSPGQPGKVEQYF. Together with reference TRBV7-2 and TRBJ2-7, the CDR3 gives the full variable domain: GAGVSQSPSNKVTEKGKDVELRCDPISGHTALYWYRQSLGQGLEFLIYFQGNSAPDKSGLPSDRFSAERTGGSVSTLTIQRTQQEDSAVYLCASSPGQPGKVEQYFGPGTRLTVT.

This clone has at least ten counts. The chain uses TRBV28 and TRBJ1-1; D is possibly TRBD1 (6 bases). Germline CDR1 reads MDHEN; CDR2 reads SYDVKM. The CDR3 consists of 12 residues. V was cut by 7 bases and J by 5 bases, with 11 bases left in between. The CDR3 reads CASTPGETEAFF. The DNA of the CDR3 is TGTGCCAGCACCCCAGGGGAGACTGAAGCTTTCTTT.

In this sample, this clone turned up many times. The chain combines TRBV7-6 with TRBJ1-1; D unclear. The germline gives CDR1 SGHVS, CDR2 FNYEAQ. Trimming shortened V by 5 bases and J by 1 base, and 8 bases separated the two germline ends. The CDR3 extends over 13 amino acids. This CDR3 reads CASSLTPNTEAFF. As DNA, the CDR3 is TGTGCCAGCAGCCTCACACCGAACACTGAAGCTTTCTTT.

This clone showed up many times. The CDR3 sequence is CASSQDRQGGYEQYF. CDR3 in DNA: TGCGCCAGCAGCCAAGATCGGCAGGGGGGCTACGAGCAGTACTTC. The V call is TRBV4-3, the J call TRBJ2-7; maybe TRBD1 (7 bases). The CDR3 has 15 amino acids. Germline V gives CDR1 LGHNA, CDR2 YSLEER. V gave up 0 bases and J gave up 3 bases, with 12 bases separating them.

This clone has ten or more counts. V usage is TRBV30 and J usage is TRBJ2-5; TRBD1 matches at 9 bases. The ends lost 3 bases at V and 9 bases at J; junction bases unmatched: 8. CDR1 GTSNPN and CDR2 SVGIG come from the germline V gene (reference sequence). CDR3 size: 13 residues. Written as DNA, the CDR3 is TGTGCCTGGAGAAAAGACAGGGGGGGGCCCCAGTACTTC. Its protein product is CAWRKDRGGPQYF.

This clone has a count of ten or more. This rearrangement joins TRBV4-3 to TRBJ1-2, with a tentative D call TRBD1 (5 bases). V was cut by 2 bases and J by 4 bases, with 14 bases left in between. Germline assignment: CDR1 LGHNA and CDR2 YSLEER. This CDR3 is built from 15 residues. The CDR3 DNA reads TGCGCCAGCAGCCAACACGTAGACAGCCCCTATGGCTACACCTTC. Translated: CASSQHVDSPYGYTF.

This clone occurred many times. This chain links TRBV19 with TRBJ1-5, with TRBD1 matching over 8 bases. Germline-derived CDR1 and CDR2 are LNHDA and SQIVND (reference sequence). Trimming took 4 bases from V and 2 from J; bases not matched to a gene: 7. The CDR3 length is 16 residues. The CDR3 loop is CASSTGTTGGNQPQHF. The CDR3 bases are TGTGCCAGTAGTACGGGTACGACAGGGGGCAATCAGCCCCAGCATTTT.

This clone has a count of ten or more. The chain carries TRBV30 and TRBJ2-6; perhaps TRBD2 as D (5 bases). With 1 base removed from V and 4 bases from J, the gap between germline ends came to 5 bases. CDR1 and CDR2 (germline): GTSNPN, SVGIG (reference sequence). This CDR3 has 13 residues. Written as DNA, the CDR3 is TGTGCCTGGAGTGGAGGGGGGGCCAACGTCCTGACTTTC. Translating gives CAWSGGGANVLTF.

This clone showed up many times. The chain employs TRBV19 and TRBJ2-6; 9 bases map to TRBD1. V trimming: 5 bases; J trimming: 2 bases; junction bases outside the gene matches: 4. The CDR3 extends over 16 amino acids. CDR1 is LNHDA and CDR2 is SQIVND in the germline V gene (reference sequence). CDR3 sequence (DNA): TGTGCCAGTAGTCCTAGACAGGGGGCTGGGGCCAACGTCCTGACTTTC. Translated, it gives CASSPRQGAGANVLTF.

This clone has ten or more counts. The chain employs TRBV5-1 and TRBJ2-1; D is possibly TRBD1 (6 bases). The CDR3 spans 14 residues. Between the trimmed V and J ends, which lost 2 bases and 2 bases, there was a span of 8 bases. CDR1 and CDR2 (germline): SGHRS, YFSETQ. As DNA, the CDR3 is TGCGCCAGCAGCTTCGGGACAACCTACAATGAGCAGTTCTTC. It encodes CASSFGTTYNEQFF.

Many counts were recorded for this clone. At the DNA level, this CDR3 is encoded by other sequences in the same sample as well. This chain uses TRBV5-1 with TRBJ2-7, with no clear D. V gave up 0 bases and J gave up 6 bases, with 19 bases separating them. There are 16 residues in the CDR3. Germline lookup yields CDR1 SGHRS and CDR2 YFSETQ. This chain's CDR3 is CASSLELIHSGLEQYF. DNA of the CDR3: TGCGCCAGCAGCTTGGAACTCATCCACAGTGGTCTCGAGCAGTACTTC.

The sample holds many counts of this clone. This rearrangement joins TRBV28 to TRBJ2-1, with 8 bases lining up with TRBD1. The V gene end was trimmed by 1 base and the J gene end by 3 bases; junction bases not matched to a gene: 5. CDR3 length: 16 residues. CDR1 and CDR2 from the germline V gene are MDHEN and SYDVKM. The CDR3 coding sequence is TGTGCCAGCAGTTTATCGGGACAGGAGAACTACAATGAGCAGTTCTTC. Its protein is CASSLSGQENYNEQFF.

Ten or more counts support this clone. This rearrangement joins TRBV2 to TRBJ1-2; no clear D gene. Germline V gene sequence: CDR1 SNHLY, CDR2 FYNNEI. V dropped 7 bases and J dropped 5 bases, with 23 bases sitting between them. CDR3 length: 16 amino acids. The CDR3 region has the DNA TGTGCCAGCACCACCCCACAAGTGGCAGGTCTATATGGCTACACCTTC. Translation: CASTTPQVAGLYGYTF.

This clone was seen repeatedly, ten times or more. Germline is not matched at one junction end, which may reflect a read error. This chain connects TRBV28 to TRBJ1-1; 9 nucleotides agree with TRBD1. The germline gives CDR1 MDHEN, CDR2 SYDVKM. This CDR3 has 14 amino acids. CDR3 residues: CASSSGQGNAEAFF. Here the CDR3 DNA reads TGTGCCAGCAGTTCCGGACAGGGGAACGCTGAAGCTTTCTTT. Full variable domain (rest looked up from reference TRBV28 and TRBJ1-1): DVKVTQSSRYLVKRTGEKVFLECVQDMDHENMFWYRQDPGLGLRLIYFSYDVKMKEKGDIPEGYSVSREKKERFSLILESASTNQTSMYLCASSSGQGNAEAFFGQGTRLTVV.

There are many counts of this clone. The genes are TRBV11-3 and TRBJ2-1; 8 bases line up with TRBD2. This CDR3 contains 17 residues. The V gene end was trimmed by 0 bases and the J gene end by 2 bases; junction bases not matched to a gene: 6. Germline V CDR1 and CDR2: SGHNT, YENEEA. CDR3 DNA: TGTGCCAGCAGCTTAGATCAGGACGGGAGGGCCTACAATGAGCAGTTCTTC. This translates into CASSLDQDGRAYNEQFF.

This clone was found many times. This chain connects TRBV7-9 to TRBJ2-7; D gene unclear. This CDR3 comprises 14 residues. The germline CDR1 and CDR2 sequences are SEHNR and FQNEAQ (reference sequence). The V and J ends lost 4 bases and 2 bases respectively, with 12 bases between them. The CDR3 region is CASSSPPYPYEQYF. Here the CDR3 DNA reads TGTGCCAGCAGCTCCCCGCCCTATCCCTACGAGCAGTACTTC.